Presented here are 21 T cell receptor beta chains from one specimen sequenced in a study of blood T cell repertoires in COVID-19. Using immunoSEQ multiplex PCR, the repertoire was profiled, and TCRdb retains in-frame clones only, with some absent. Of about 360,000 clones detected, 75% to 90% appear once; the ten largest clones hold 7% to 7.5%. The sequenced material came from peripheral blood. The receptor set was obtained from a woman aged 55-75 years with COVID-19, enrolled during active disease.

The rearrangement uses TRBV10-1 and TRBJ1-2; possible D gene TRBD1, 5 bases. Germline V gene data show CDR1 as WNHNN and CDR2 as SYGVQD (reference sequence). With 4 bases removed from V and 7 bases from J, the gap between germline ends came to 16 bases. CDR3 length: 14 amino acids. CDR3 DNA sequence: TGCGCCAGCAGTGCCGGGCGGGGGATAGGTGGCTACACCTTC. Amino acids: CASSAGRGIGGYTF.

This clone has a single count. The chain employs TRBV7-2 and TRBJ2-2; 11 positions agree with TRBD1. Germline trimming cut 4 bases from V and 7 bases from J; bases unmatched to any gene: 8. The germline CDR1 and CDR2 sequences are SGHTA and FQGNSA. The CDR3 runs to 16 residues. The CDR3, as DNA: TGTGCCAGCAGCTCCTGGACAGGGGGCGAAAACGGGGAGCTGTTTTTT. As protein: CASSSWTGGENGELFF.

The chain joins TRBV13 to TRBJ2-3; 8 nucleotides agree with TRBD2. This CDR3 region has 15 residues. The germline gives CDR1 PRHDT, CDR2 FYEKMQ (reference sequence). V gave up 5 bases and J gave up 3 bases; unmatched junction bases: 7. The CDR3 region is CASSPSGGLTDTQYF. In nucleotides, the CDR3 is TGTGCCAGCAGCCCGAGCGGGGGCCTGACAGATACGCAGTATTTT.

This chain links TRBV6-5 with TRBJ1-2; maybe TRBD1 (6 bases). The germline gives CDR1 MNHEY, CDR2 SVGAGI. Trimming took 8 bases from V and 6 from J, leaving 13 bases between them. CDR3 length: 12 residues. The CDR3, as DNA: TGTGCCAGCTACAGGGACCTCCATGGCTACACCTTC. The encoded protein is CASYRDLHGYTF.

This chain joins TRBV5-6 and TRBJ2-3; 15 nucleotides match TRBD2. J lost 0 bases, V lost 4 bases, and 3 bases had no gene match. The CDR3 runs to 17 residues. Germline CDR1 is SGHDT and CDR2 is YYEEEE. Here the CDR3 DNA reads TGTGCCAGCAGCGGGACTAGCGGGGGGTCTAGCACAGATACGCAGTATTTT. This encodes CASSGTSGGSSTDTQYF.

The V gene is TRBV12-5, the J gene TRBJ1-1, with D possibly matching TRBD1 (5 bases). The V end lost 5 bases, the J end lost 11 bases, and 15 bases lay between the germline ends. Germline CDR1 and CDR2: LGHNT and FRNRAP. The CDR3 consists of 12 residues. CDR3 in amino acids: CASGRYQGRAFF. As DNA, the CDR3 is TGTGCTAGTGGTCGCTACCAGGGCCGGGCTTTCTTT.

This chain connects TRBV3-1 (or the pseudogene TRBV3-2) to TRBJ2-1; TRBD1 might be the D (6 bases). This CDR3 spans 13 amino acids. Trimming stripped 4 bases from V and 4 bases from J, with 8 bases between. CDR1 is LGHDT and CDR2 is YNNKEL in the germline V gene (reference sequence). The CDR3 sequence: CASSPTGYNEQFF. In DNA, the CDR3 is TGTGCCAGCAGCCCTACAGGGTACAATGAGCAGTTCTTC.

The chain links TRBV19 to TRBJ1-5, with D maybe TRBD1 (5 bases). The CDR3 is 15 residues long. The germline CDR1 and CDR2 sequences are LNHDA and SQIVND (reference sequence). V was clipped by 3 bases and J by 0 bases, with 9 bases between them. The CDR3 sequence: CASSMGPYSNQPQHF. The CDR3 DNA sequence: TGTGCCAGTAGTATGGGGCCGTATAGCAATCAGCCCCAGCATTTT. Variable domain in full (rest from reference TRBV19 and TRBJ1-5): DGGITQSPKYLFRKEGQNVTLSCEQNLNHDAMYWYRQDPGQGLRLIYYSQIVNDFQKGDIAEGYSVSREKKESFPLTVTSAQKNPTAFYLCASSMGPYSNQPQHFGDGTRLSIL.

This chain connects TRBV4-3 to TRBJ2-3; 7 bases line up with TRBD1. The germline V gene has CDR1 LGHNA and CDR2 YSLEER. Trimming took 4 bases from V and 2 from J; bases not matched to a gene: 6. The CDR3 covers 15 residues. The DNA of the CDR3 is TGCGCCAGCAGCCCCGGACAGGTAGACACAGATACGCAGTATTTT. It is translated as CASSPGQVDTDTQYF.

The CDR3 DNA reads TGTGCCAGCAGTCCAAGAAGCAATAGCAATCAGCCCCAGCATTTT. It encodes CASSPRSNSNQPQHF. The rearrangement links TRBV6-5 to TRBJ1-5; no reliable D call. Germline CDR1 MNHEY, CDR2 SVGAGI. Trimming shortened V by 5 bases and J by 0 bases, and 11 bases separated the two germline ends. There are 15 residues in the CDR3.

This clone was counted a single time. The CDR3 DNA is TGTGCCAGCAGCTTAGGTCAGGGGGCGACGAACACTGAAGCTTTCTTT. It translates to CASSLGQGATNTEAFF. This chain joins TRBV5-4 and TRBJ1-1; 8 bases are shared with TRBD1. There are 16 residues in the CDR3. Germline values: CDR1 SGHNT, CDR2 YYREEE (reference sequence). The trim removed 2 bases at V and 1 base at J, leaving 7 bases unmatched.

The rearrangement links TRBV11-2 to TRBJ1-2; a weak D match, TRBD1 (6 bases). Germline V gene sequence: CDR1 SGHAT, CDR2 FQNNGV. Between the trimmed V and J ends, which lost 5 bases and 4 bases, there was a span of 17 bases. This CDR3 has 15 amino acids. The CDR3 is CASSRLGQSGYGYTF. For the CDR3, the DNA is TGTGCCAGCAGCCGGCTCGGACAGTCGGGCTATGGCTACACCTTC.

This chain connects TRBV5-1 to TRBJ2-1; maybe TRBD2 (7 bases). Germline loops: CDR1 SGHRS, CDR2 YFSETQ. Trimming cost V 0 bases and J 8 bases, with 12 bases left between them. The CDR3 is 14 residues long. CDR3 bases: TGCGCCAGCAGCTTGGCCGGGGGGCGGGATGAGCAGTTCTTC. It encodes CASSLAGGRDEQFF.

The chain joins TRBV3-1 (or the pseudogene TRBV3-2) to TRBJ1-2, with a weak D call TRBD1 (5 bases). The germline V and J ends were trimmed by 5 bases and 6 bases, with 19 bases remaining between them. Germline loops: CDR1 LGHDT, CDR2 YNNKEL (reference sequence). This CDR3 is 15 amino acids long. As DNA, the CDR3 is TGTGCCAGCAGCGAAGCCGGGGGGGAGGGTAATGGCTACACCTTC. The encoded protein is CASSEAGGEGNGYTF.

This sequence joins TRBV4-3 and TRBJ2-3, with a tentative D call TRBD2 (6 bases). V was shortened by 3 bases and J by 0 bases, with 16 bases between the two germline ends. CDR1 and CDR2 from the germline V gene are LGHNA and YSLEER. This CDR3 comprises 17 residues. The CDR3 loop reads CASSQSPSATSTDTQYF. CDR3 in DNA: TGCGCCAGCAGCCAGTCCCCTAGCGCAACTAGCACAGATACGCAGTATTTT.

The rearrangement uses TRBV11-3 and TRBJ2-2; possibly TRBD1 for D (6 bases). Germline lookup yields CDR1 SGHNT and CDR2 YENEEA. Trimming took 6 bases from V and 1 from J, leaving 6 bases between them. The length of the CDR3 is 13 residues. CDR3 nucleotides: TGTGCCAGCAGGGACAGGAACACCGGGGAGCTGTTTTTT. Amino acid sequence: CASRDRNTGELFF.

The V gene is TRBV9, the J gene TRBJ2-1; 11 bases match TRBD1. Germline V gene sequence: CDR1 SGDLS, CDR2 YYNGEE. CDR3 length equals 20 residues. J was trimmed by 0 bases and V by 3 bases; bases with no gene match: 14. The DNA of the CDR3 is TGTGCCAGCAGCGACAACCGGGACAGGGGGATCCTGGACTCCTACAATGAGCAGTTCTTC. This codes for CASSDNRDRGILDSYNEQFF.

DNA of the CDR3: TGTGCCAGCAGCTTTTATTCCAGGGGGCTATACGAGCAGTACTTC. Encoded protein: CASSFYSRGLYEQYF. The V and J genes are TRBV7-2 and TRBJ2-7, with 8 bases matching TRBD1. CDR1 is SGHTA and CDR2 is FQGNSA in the germline V gene. The V gene end was trimmed by 3 bases and the J gene end by 4 bases; junction bases not matched to a gene: 8. The CDR3 runs to 15 residues.

The J gene is TRBJ1-2, the V gene TRBV10-3, with TRBD1 identical over 9 bases. Germline CDR1 reads ENHRY; CDR2 reads SYGVKD. J gave up 6 bases and V 3 bases, and 8 bases lay outside the gene matches. The CDR3 is 15 amino acids. CDR3 sequence reads: CAISDWGTGYHGYTF. DNA for the CDR3: TGTGCCATCAGTGATTGGGGGACAGGGTATCATGGCTACACCTTC.

The chain is built from TRBV4-3 and TRBJ1-5; possibly TRBD1 for D (6 bases). V gave up 0 bases and J gave up 11 bases, with 23 bases separating them. The CDR3 runs 17 residues. CDR1 and CDR2 from the germline V gene are LGHNA and YSLEER. The CDR3 DNA is TGCGCCAGCAGCCAAGAACGGGCGGGGGCCACGTCCCAAACCCAGCATTTT. It translates to CASSQERAGATSQTQHF.

DNA of the CDR3: TGTGCCAACGCGGGGGGTCGACCCGGGGAGCTGTTTTTT. Encoded protein: CANAGGRPGELFF. The chain links TRBV7-9 to TRBJ2-2, with TRBD2 matching 8 bases. The trim removed 10 bases at V and 6 bases at J, leaving 7 bases unmatched. The CDR3 loop spans 13 amino acids. Germline V gene sequence: CDR1 SEHNR, CDR2 FQNEAQ (reference sequence).